This paragraph covers one T cell receptor (beta chain) sequence. This clone was observed a handful of times. Its antigen is unknown. There are no base qualities to consult, and no much larger clone falls within one base. The CDR3, from cysteine to phenylalanine, totals 13 residues. The CDR3 DNA has 39 bases and is translated from base 1. A distance of 8 bases separates the germline ends of V and J, which lose 1 base and 6 bases respectively. CDR1 and CDR2, per the germline V gene, are LGHNA and YSLEER. Receptors were amplified or captured by the immunoSEQ multiplex PCR assay. Rearranged TCR beta chain sequences were amplified with the hsTCRB Kit following the manufacturer's protocol. An Illumina MiSeq was used to sequence the TCRB libraries. The paper's data handling went like this. Demultiplexing, trimming and gene mapping were performed with the kit vendor's proprietary platform. As stored in TCRdb, this immuneACCESS dataset retains in-frame rearrangements with V and J assigned. A fraction of the clones does not appear; measured against another copy, unresolved V genes explain less than half of the discrepancy, and the remainder lacks a known reason. That table is the source of V, J and clone size, and D and trimming were worked out from the DNA. The sample includes around 42,000 clones, with approximately 85% observed a single time. Over 1.5% of the sample comes from the top ten.

This specimen's time point label, per the study, means: week 5, during vaccination. A 20-mer mutant IDH1 peptide at 300 micrograms in Montanide made up each vaccine dose, which was injected subcutaneously together with topical imiquimod. The donors had newly diagnosed IDH1-mutant astrocytomas of WHO grade 3 or 4 that showed loss of nuclear ATRX. The samples were drawn from NOA16, a multicentre, single-arm, open-label phase I trial in Germany that tested a mutant IDH1 peptide vaccine in humans for the first time. Genomic DNA for TCRB sequencing was isolated from EDTA blood with the DNeasy Blood and Tissue Kit. This entry comes from a study of a mutant IDH1 vaccine in newly diagnosed glioma (dated by TCRdb to about 2021). With respect to the entire study: Patients were given eight vaccinations, in weeks 1, 3, 5, 7, 11, 15, 19 and 23, which matched visits V03 through V10. Vaccination started 4-6 weeks after radiotherapy alone, or was given together with temozolomide cycles in the groups whose treatment included chemotherapy. Peripheral blood samples were drawn at six visits, namely V03 (baseline), V05, V07, V10, V12 and V13. Of the approximately 35 treated patients, about 60% were male and 37.5% were female, and the mean age was about 40 years. Prior to enrollment, patients had been given standard therapy consisting of radiotherapy alone, temozolomide alone, or radiochemotherapy with temozolomide, with the combination given to most patients. Longitudinal TCRB deep sequencing was done for 25 to 30 treated patients, wherever samples were available for exploratory analyses. General findings and caveats noted by the study authors: The authors noted that analyses of patient blood samples could not be reproduced because of sample limitations. No apparent relationship was observed between pseudoprogression and alterations in the top peripheral T cell clonotypes detected by TCRB sequencing. Immune responses induced by the vaccine were seen in around 93% of patients across multiple MHC alleles. Availability determined which PBMC samples were chosen for TCRB deep sequencing.

The sequence was collected from a man aged 35-49 years with glioma. The material was PBMCs, obtained from a glioma patient whose treatment included an IDH1 peptide vaccine. Recombination connected TRBV4-3 to TRBJ2-3; too little of a D gene remains to name it. The CDR3: CASSQASWDTQYF. The DNA sequence is given as TGCGCCAGCAGCCAAGCCTCTTGGGATACGCAGTATTTT.